Below are 23 T cell receptor beta chains sequenced from a single sample in a study of blood T cell repertoires in COVID-19. Sequencing was performed with immunoSEQ multiplex PCR; in TCRdb, only in-frame clones are kept and a portion is missing. The data show 360,000 or so clones, with 90% seen just once and 6.5% held by the top ten. The material sequenced was peripheral blood. The source of these receptors is a young man with active or convalescent COVID-19.

This chain uses TRBV27 with TRBJ2-1; TRBD1 agrees at 9 bases. Trimming took 0 bases from V and 4 from J; bases not matched to a gene: 1. This CDR3 comprises 15 residues. Per germline, CDR1 MNHEY and CDR2 SMNVEV (reference sequence). The DNA for the CDR3 is TGTGCCAGCAGTTTATCGACAGGGGGGTACAATGAGCAGTTCTTC. Protein: CASSLSTGGYNEQFF.

Only a few counts were recorded for this clone. The chain is built from TRBV6-1 and TRBJ2-2; D is unclear. Germline CDR1 and CDR2: MNHNS and SASEGT. V dropped 2 bases and J dropped 1 base, with 14 bases sitting between them. The CDR3 is 17 amino acids. The CDR3 DNA follows: TGTGCCAGCAGTGAAATTAGAATTTTGGTGAACACCGGGGAGCTGTTTTTT. Translating gives CASSEIRILVNTGELFF.

CDR3 protein: CSASTGYEQYF. The CDR3 region has the DNA TGCAGTGCGTCAACAGGGTACGAGCAGTACTTC. V and J are TRBV20-1 and TRBJ2-7; perhaps TRBD1 as D (6 bases). This CDR3 has 11 residues. The ends were cut back, 6 bases at V and 4 bases at J, with 10 bases in the middle. Looked up from germline, CDR1 is DFQATT and CDR2 is SNEGSKA (reference sequence).

This rearrangement joins TRBV5-1 to TRBJ2-1; 9 nucleotides agree with TRBD2. V was pared by 4 bases and J by 6 bases, with 8 bases of the junction left unmatched. Germline CDR1 SGHRS, CDR2 YFSETQ. This CDR3 contains 15 residues. CDR3 coding DNA: TGCGCCAGCAGCAACGAACGCGGGAGGGGCAATGAGCAGTTCTTC. This sequence encodes CASSNERGRGNEQFF.

The CDR3 region is CASSLRQGMDEQFF. The CDR3 nucleotides read TGTGCCAGCAGCCTTCGACAGGGGATGGATGAGCAGTTCTTC. V is TRBV14 and J is TRBJ2-1; 8 nucleotides align to TRBD1. V lost 4 bases to trimming and J lost 8 bases; unmatched junction nucleotides: 7. The germline V gene encodes CDR1 SGHDN and CDR2 FVKESK. The CDR3 is 14 residues long.

This chain links TRBV28 with TRBJ2-5, with D possibly being TRBD2 (5 bases). V was pared by 5 bases and J by 1 base, with 17 bases between. Germline loops: CDR1 MDHEN, CDR2 SYDVKM. CDR3 length: 16 amino acids. CDR3 amino acids: CASSNSRGNFQETQYF. The CDR3 DNA is TGTGCCAGCAGTAACAGCCGAGGGAATTTCCAAGAGACCCAGTACTTC.

The chain is built from TRBV4-1 and TRBJ2-2; a possible D gene is TRBD2 (6 bases). The CDR3 extends over 14 amino acids. V was trimmed by 1 base and J by 5 bases, leaving 8 bases between them. CDR1 MGHRA and CDR2 YSYEKL come from the germline V gene. In nucleotides, the CDR3 is TGCGCCAGCAGCCAAGCGGGGGTGACCGGGGAGCTGTTTTTT. Translated, it gives CASSQAGVTGELFF.

The chain combines TRBV7-9 with TRBJ1-1; no firm D call. V lost 3 bases and J 2 bases, leaving 13 bases between the germline ends. This CDR3 contains 15 residues. The germline gives CDR1 SEHNR, CDR2 FQNEAQ (reference sequence). Here the CDR3 reads CASSFEGGRNTEAFF. The CDR3 coding sequence is TGTGCCAGCAGCTTTGAGGGAGGGCGAAACACTGAAGCTTTCTTT.

The J gene is TRBJ2-7, the V gene TRBV6-6; TRBD1 matches 8 bases. With 6 bases clipped from V and 4 bases from J, the junction kept 11 bases outside the gene matches. CDR1 and CDR2 (germline): MNHNY, SVGAGI (reference sequence). This CDR3 region has 15 residues. CDR3 in DNA: TGTGCCAGCAGGGACGGACAGGGTGGTCGGTACGAGCAGTACTTC. Translated, it gives CASRDGQGGRYEQYF.

The chain uses TRBV19 and TRBJ1-5; the D gene is possibly TRBD1 (6 bases). Germline CDR1 is LNHDA and CDR2 is SQIVND (reference sequence). This CDR3 region has 16 residues. V was pared by 4 bases and J by 0 bases, with 13 bases between. CDR3 amino acids: CASSRGTPGSNQPQHF. DNA for the CDR3: TGTGCCAGTAGTAGAGGGACACCGGGTAGCAATCAGCCCCAGCATTTT.

The CDR3 is CASTPTSGSLEQYF. The CDR3 nucleotides are TGTGCCAGCACCCCGACTAGCGGGAGCCTCGAGCAGTACTTC. V is TRBV11-2 and J is TRBJ2-7; 12 positions agree with TRBD2. From germline, CDR1 is SGHAT and CDR2 FQNNGV. With V trimmed by 7 bases and J by 6 bases, 7 bases remained unmatched. The CDR3 is made up of 14 amino acids.

DNA of the CDR3: TGTGCCAGCAGTTACGTCAGGGGAGGAAACACCATATATTTT. This sequence encodes CASSYVRGGNTIYF. This chain joins TRBV6-5 and TRBJ1-3; D possibly corresponds to TRBD1 (6 bases). There are 14 residues in the CDR3. The V gene lost 2 bases and the J gene lost 4 bases, with 9 bases spanning the gap. The germline gives CDR1 MNHEY, CDR2 SVGAGI.

The chain recombines TRBV28 with TRBJ2-7; TRBD2 matches 11 bases. Germline values: CDR1 MDHEN, CDR2 SYDVKM. CDR3 length: 17 residues. Losses at the gene ends were 3 bases for V and 4 bases for J; bases not matched to a gene: 11. In DNA, the CDR3 is TGTGCCAGCAGTTTCCCCCTAGTAGCGGGAGGGGGATACGAGCAGTACTTC. As protein: CASSFPLVAGGGYEQYF.

The chain combines TRBV24-1 with TRBJ2-3; 8 bases are shared with TRBD1. The V gene's germline CDR1 is KGHDR and CDR2 SFDVKD. V lost 9 bases to trimming and J lost 0 bases; unmatched junction nucleotides: 4. There are 14 residues in the CDR3. The CDR3 nucleotides read TGTGCCACCTCGGACAGGGTGAGCACAGATACGCAGTATTTT. Translated: CATSDRVSTDTQYF.

This clone was seen just once. This chain connects TRBV2 to TRBJ2-2; 11 bases are shared with TRBD2. This CDR3 region has 14 residues. V lost 8 bases and J lost 4; bases outside the gene matches: 3. Germline lookup yields CDR1 SNHLY and CDR2 FYNNEI. The CDR3, as DNA: TGTGCCAGCTTTAGCGGGGGGGCCACCGGGGAGCTGTTTTTT. It yields the protein CASFSGGATGELFF.

This rearrangement joins TRBV7-3 to TRBJ1-6, with D perhaps matching TRBD1 (5 bases). The CDR3 extends over 13 amino acids. Germline V gene sequence: CDR1 SGHTA, CDR2 FQGTGA. V was trimmed by 2 bases and J by 11 bases, leaving 10 bases between them. CDR3 protein: CASSLGAGAPLHF. CDR3 bases: TGTGCCAGCAGCTTAGGGGCAGGCGCACCCCTCCACTTT. Supplemented by reference TRBV7-3 and TRBJ1-6, the full variable domain reads GAGVSQTPSNKVTEKGKYVELRCDPISGHTALYWYRQSLGQGPEFLIYFQGTGAADDSGLPNDRFFAVRPEGSVSTLKIQRTERGDSAVYLCASSLGAGAPLHFGNGTRLTVT.

The chain recombines TRBV19 with TRBJ2-1, with D unclear. Germline V gene data show CDR1 as LNHDA and CDR2 as SQIVND (reference sequence). This CDR3 has 14 amino acids. Trimming took 1 base from V and 4 from J, leaving 8 bases between them. The CDR3 nucleotides are TGTGCCAGTAGTATAGGGGCCCTTTACAATGAGCAGTTCTTC. Protein product: CASSIGALYNEQFF. The full variable domain, its missing parts supplied by reference TRBV19 and TRBJ2-1, is DGGITQSPKYLFRKEGQNVTLSCEQNLNHDAMYWYRQDPGQGLRLIYYSQIVNDFQKGDIAEGYSVSREKKESFPLTVTSAQKNPTAFYLCASSIGALYNEQFFGPGTRLTVL.

J is TRBJ2-6 and V is TRBV10-3; 8 positions agree with TRBD1. There are 16 residues in the CDR3. Germline V gene lookup returns CDR1 ENHRY and CDR2 SYGVKD. Trimming at V came to 3 bases and at J to 2 bases, leaving 3 bases not matched to a gene. The CDR3 nucleotides read TGTGCCATCAGTGATCCGGACAGGGCTGGGGCCAACGTCCTGACTTTC. Encoded protein: CAISDPDRAGANVLTF.

The genes are TRBV6-2 or TRBV6-3 and TRBJ1-4, with no clear D. Per the germline V gene, CDR1 is MNHEY and CDR2 is SVGEGT. V lost 6 bases and J 0 bases, leaving 14 bases between the germline ends. The CDR3 has 16 amino acids. This chain's CDR3 is CASSPGVQATNEKLFF. CDR3 nucleotide sequence: TGTGCCAGCAGCCCAGGAGTTCAAGCAACTAATGAAAAACTGTTTTTT.

This clone has only one observation. The rearrangement links TRBV3-1 (or the pseudogene TRBV3-2) to TRBJ2-2, with TRBD1 matching 11 bases. The CDR3 is 19 amino acids. The junction had 13 bases not matched to a gene; V was cut back by 3 bases and J by 4 bases. Germline CDR1 and CDR2: LGHDT and YNNKEL (reference sequence). The CDR3 loop is CASSHHGQGASLGTGELFF. The CDR3 region has the DNA TGTGCCAGCAGCCACCACGGACAGGGGGCAAGCCTTGGCACCGGGGAGCTGTTTTTT.

The CDR3 region has the DNA TGTGCCAGCACCCCTCCCGGGGAATCTACTGAAGCTTTCTTT. It encodes CASTPPGESTEAFF. The chain combines TRBV6-5 with TRBJ1-1; D is uncertain. Deletions cut 7 bases from V and 5 bases from J, with 17 bases between. CDR1 MNHEY and CDR2 SVGAGI come from the germline V gene. This CDR3 spans 14 amino acids.

The chain employs TRBV28 and TRBJ1-5; 7 nucleotides line up with TRBD1. In germline, CDR1 is MDHEN, CDR2 SYDVKM. J lost 2 bases, V lost 6 bases, and 7 bases had no gene match. CDR3 length equals 15 residues. The CDR3 spells CASSFKTGGNQPQHF. The DNA of the CDR3 is TGTGCCAGCAGCTTTAAAACAGGGGGCAATCAGCCCCAGCATTTT.

This rearrangement joins TRBV2 to TRBJ2-7; perhaps TRBD1 as D (6 bases). Trimming stripped 6 bases from V and 1 base from J, with 13 bases between. Looked up from germline, CDR1 is SNHLY and CDR2 is FYNNEI. This CDR3 is built from 14 residues. The CDR3 DNA follows: TGTGCCAGCAGAAGCCAGGGGTCTTCCTACGAGCAGTACTTC. This encodes CASRSQGSSYEQYF.